The clone carrying this TCR beta chain was detected once. Its specificity is not known. Trimming left V 4 bases short and J 4 bases short, with 14 bases between. Germline V gene lookup returns CDR1 MGHRA and CDR2 YSYEKL. There are 15 residues in the CDR3. The assay was immunoSEQ multiplex PCR, and TCRdb's table has in-frame clones only and misses some. The sample has 15,000 to 20,000 clones, roughly 89% seen once. The data were obtained in a study of T cell responses to AZD1222 COVID-19 vaccine. General study results and limits: Only 5 or 6 people who got AZD1222 tested seropositive at baseline.

The TCR originated in an adult who received the AZD1222 COVID-19 vaccine. This specimen was peripheral blood, taken 28 days after the second AZD1222 dose. The chain employs TRBV4-1 and TRBJ1-3; TRBD1 might be the D (6 bases). The CDR3: CASSPPVRGGNTIYF. The CDR3 nucleotides read TGCGCCAGCAGCCCCCCCGTCAGGGGAGGAAACACCATATATTTT.